Ten or more counts support the clone carrying this T cell receptor beta chain. Germline trimming cut 6 bases from V and 7 bases from J; bases unmatched to any gene: 8. CDR3 length: 14 amino acids. CDR1 and CDR2 (germline): ENHRY, SYGVKD. These data originate in a study of human T cells and chemical hapten exposure. Time point noted: pre-sensitization, week 0. The treatment denotes: therapeutic diphenylcyclopropenone sensitization with weekly scalp DPC. Separate cDNA molecules received unique molecular identifiers, which the library attached to them. TCRdb fed the RACE reads into MiXCR, producing one record per CDR3 protein. The repertoire holds 55,000 to 75,000 distinct CDR3 sequences, with around 7% as singletons.

The chain couples TRBV10-3 to TRBJ2-2, with 7 bases aligning to TRBD1. Here the sequenced sample was whole blood, taken in connection with sensitization to the hapten diphenylcyclopropenone (DPC). The source is a woman aged 30 to 39 with alopecia areata. Some clones in this sample may be carry-over from other donors' samples. CDR3 region: CAIRIDRDGGELFF. The DNA of the CDR3 is TGTGCCATCAGGATTGACAGGGATGGCGGGGAGCTGTTTTTT.